This T cell receptor beta chain was sequenced during a study of cytomegalovirus exposure and HLA in healthy donors. V shed 6 bases and J shed 0 bases, with 24 bases lying between them. This CDR3 is built from 19 residues. CDR1 and CDR2 from the germline V gene are SEHNR and FQNEAQ (reference sequence). Notes on this clone: Its specificity is unknown.

Study-wide findings and caveats: In a later analysis, TCR beta V- and J-gene trimming was associated with a missense DCLRE1C variant. Being productive about 87% or about 30% of the time was typical of most TCR beta V segments in an earlier analysis. It was reported that the classifier diagnosed cytomegalovirus status with high specificity and sensitivity in both the original and validation cohorts.

In the PCR, 60 Vbeta and 13 Jbeta primers were used. Original processing methods: Later work found tens of millions of unique TCR beta chains, with about 10 million shared. Profiling relied on immunoSEQ multiplex PCR, and the TCRdb table lists in-frame clones only, not all of them. V and J calls and clone size come straight from that table; D and trimming were deduced from the DNA. The sample has 80,000 to 100,000 clones; roughly three quarters are singletons. This receptor was taken from a man between 35 and 55 years old in good health and CMV-seronegative. Sample: PBMCs. V usage is TRBV7-9 and J usage is TRBJ2-1; possible D gene TRBD2, 7 bases. The CDR3 DNA reads TGTGCCAGCAGTTACCTATCGGGGGGCCCGCCTTACTCCTACAATGAGCAGTTCTTC. Translating it yields CASSYLSGGPPYSYNEQFF.